A single sample is the source of the 28 T cell receptor beta chains below, sequenced in a study of graft-versus-host responses after intestinal transplantation. Their antigens remain unidentified. TCRdb's table, derived via immunoSEQ multiplex PCR, lists solely in-frame clones and lacks some. Counted here are approximately 39,000 clones, approximately 94% occurring once; the ten biggest clones make up approximately 0.22%. This sample comprised unstimulated CD4+ T cells sorted from spleen or lymph node cells, obtained before transplant. These receptors were obtained from a human donor who was the organ donor for an intestinal transplant.

The chain has TRBV4-3 and TRBJ2-1, with 10 bases identical to TRBD1. J gave up 5 bases and V 0 bases, and 1 base lay outside the gene matches. CDR1 and CDR2 from the germline V gene are LGHNA and YSLEER. The CDR3 has 15 residues. The CDR3 coding sequence is TGCGCCAGCAGCCAAGAGGGACAGGGGCACAATGAGCAGTTCTTC. Translating gives CASSQEGQGHNEQFF.

The chain employs TRBV10-3 and TRBJ1-2; no firm D call. The CDR3 spans 13 residues. The V end lost 2 bases, the J end lost 2 bases, and 6 bases lay between the germline ends. Per the germline V gene, CDR1 is ENHRY and CDR2 is SYGVKD. This chain's CDR3 is CAISEARNYGYTF. For the CDR3, the DNA is TGTGCCATCAGTGAGGCAAGGAACTATGGCTACACCTTC.

The V gene is TRBV10-1, the J gene TRBJ1-2; weak D call: TRBD1 (6 bases). Trimming removed 8 bases from V and 2 bases from J, with 21 bases in between. This CDR3 region has 16 residues. Germline V lookup: CDR1 WNHNN, CDR2 SYGVQD (reference sequence). This chain's CDR3 is CASGHKPGQGNYGYTF. In DNA form, the CDR3 reads TGCGCCAGCGGGCACAAACCGGGACAAGGAAACTATGGCTACACCTTC.

J is TRBJ2-5 and V is TRBV4-1, with D unresolved. V shed 3 bases and J shed 0 bases, with 11 bases lying between them. Per germline, CDR1 MGHRA and CDR2 YSYEKL. This CDR3 has 15 amino acids. DNA for the CDR3: TGCGCCAGCAGCCAGTCCGGAGCAAACCAAGAGACCCAGTACTTC. Its protein product is CASSQSGANQETQYF.

The chain joins TRBV5-1 to TRBJ2-3; D not certain. The CDR3 is made up of 13 amino acids. The V end lost 2 bases, the J end lost 6 bases, and 10 bases lay between the germline ends. Per germline, CDR1 SGHRS and CDR2 YFSETQ. The CDR3 DNA sequence: TGCGCCAGCAGCTTAAGTTCCGTGGATACGCAGTATTTT. Translating gives CASSLSSVDTQYF.

This chain uses TRBV19 with TRBJ1-5; 7 bases align to TRBD1. Germline V gives CDR1 LNHDA, CDR2 SQIVND (reference sequence). The CDR3 contains 16 residues. V dropped 0 bases and J dropped 5; count of bases not matched to a gene: 7. CDR3 DNA sequence: TGTGCCAGTAGTATAGATAACAGGGGTTTATATCAGCCCCAGCATTTT. This sequence encodes CASSIDNRGLYQPQHF.

The chain links TRBV5-1 to TRBJ2-7; TRBD1 agrees at 9 bases. The CDR3 spans 15 residues. The junction had 9 bases not matched to a gene; V was cut back by 1 base and J by 7 bases. Germline V lookup: CDR1 SGHRS, CDR2 YFSETQ. The CDR3 loop is CASSLMGTGLNEQYF. The CDR3 nucleotides are TGCGCCAGCAGCTTGATGGGGACAGGGTTGAATGAGCAGTACTTC. Complete variable domain (other parts from reference TRBV5-1 and TRBJ2-7): KAGVTQTPRYLIKTRGQQVTLSCSPISGHRSVSWYQQTPGQGLQFLFEYFSETQRNKGNFPGRFSGRQFSNSRSEMNVSTLELGDSALYLCASSLMGTGLNEQYFGPGTRLTVT.

V gene TRBV10-3 combines with J gene TRBJ2-7, with D perhaps matching TRBD1 (6 bases). With 7 bases removed from V and 2 bases from J, the gap between germline ends came to 18 bases. The CDR3 sequence is 15 residues long. Germline V gene lookup returns CDR1 ENHRY and CDR2 SYGVKD. The CDR3 spells CAITQNVQGPYEQYF. Written as DNA, the CDR3 is TGTGCCATCACCCAAAACGTACAGGGTCCCTACGAGCAGTACTTC.

In this sample, this clone turned up once. The chain recombines TRBV6-4 with TRBJ1-5, with D maybe TRBD1 (5 bases). The germline V and J ends were trimmed by 0 bases and 8 bases, with 17 bases remaining between them. Germline lookup yields CDR1 MRHNA and CDR2 SNTAGT. The CDR3 has 16 residues. The CDR3 is CASSDSWLGVREPQHF. In DNA form, the CDR3 reads TGTGCCAGCAGTGACTCATGGTTGGGGGTCAGGGAGCCCCAGCATTTT.

This clone was seen just once. V gene TRBV21-1 combines with J gene TRBJ2-5. TRBV21-1 is an annotated pseudogene. This CDR3 comprises 15 residues. The CDR3 loop is CASSIFTLDGKTQYF. The CDR3 bases are TGTGCCAGCAGCATCTTCACCCTTGATGGTAAGACCCAGTACTTC.

The chain recombines TRBV4-3 with TRBJ2-6; maybe TRBD2 (5 bases). The CDR3 consists of 17 residues. Trimming removed 0 bases from V and 0 bases from J, with 9 bases in between. Germline assignment: CDR1 LGHNA and CDR2 YSLEER. This CDR3 is CASSQDPGSSGANVLTF. DNA for the CDR3: TGCGCCAGCAGCCAAGATCCGGGATCCTCTGGGGCCAACGTCCTGACTTTC.

This clone was observed a single time. The V and J genes are TRBV10-3 and TRBJ2-5; TRBD2 might be the D (7 bases). The CDR3 covers 15 residues. Looked up from germline, CDR1 is ENHRY and CDR2 is SYGVKD. The ends were cut back, 2 bases at V and 4 bases at J, with 14 bases in the middle. The CDR3 DNA follows: TGTGCCATCAGTGAGCCCCTAGGGGGGGTAGAGACCCAGTACTTC. The encoded protein is CAISEPLGGVETQYF.

J is TRBJ1-5 and V is TRBV19; tentatively, D is TRBD1 (5 bases). V lost 6 bases and J 2 bases, leaving 20 bases between the germline ends. This CDR3 contains 17 residues. Germline lookup yields CDR1 LNHDA and CDR2 SQIVND (reference sequence). This CDR3 is CASSLPGRVLGNQPQHF. The CDR3 nucleotides read TGTGCCAGTAGCCTCCCCGGCAGGGTATTAGGCAATCAGCCCCAGCATTTT.

Of note for this clone: The same CDR3 is also encoded by other DNA sequences in this sample. The CDR3 here is CASSEGTGYGYTF. The DNA for the CDR3 is TGTGCCAGCAGTGAAGGGACAGGTTATGGCTACACCTTC. The chain couples TRBV6-1 to TRBJ1-2; 7 nucleotides agree with TRBD1. The ends lost 1 base at V and 5 bases at J; junction bases unmatched: 1. This CDR3 is built from 13 residues. Germline values: CDR1 MNHNS, CDR2 SASEGT.

The chain has TRBV27 and TRBJ1-2; 8 bases are a match to TRBD1. Germline V gives CDR1 MNHEY, CDR2 SMNVEV (reference sequence). J gave up 8 bases and V 5 bases, and 10 bases lay outside the gene matches. The CDR3 is made up of 14 amino acids. CDR3 protein: CASSPRTGLEGYTF. The DNA of the CDR3 is TGTGCCAGCAGTCCAAGGACAGGGCTAGAGGGCTACACCTTC.

The V gene is TRBV11-2, the J gene TRBJ2-5; D unclear. The CDR3 contains 14 residues. The germline V and J ends were trimmed by 0 bases and 5 bases, with 10 bases remaining between them. Germline-derived CDR1 and CDR2 are SGHAT and FQNNGV. CDR3 region: CASSLDRVGETQYF. CDR3 nucleotides: TGTGCCAGCAGCTTAGATCGAGTCGGGGAGACCCAGTACTTC.

Comment on this clone: This sample includes further DNA sequences coding for the same CDR3. The rearrangement uses TRBV6-1 and TRBJ1-3; D is undetermined. CDR1 and CDR2 (germline): MNHNS, SASEGT. Trimming cost V 3 bases and J 0 bases, with 6 bases left between them. The CDR3 spans 14 residues. The CDR3 DNA sequence: TGTGCCAGCAGTGACAGGAGCTCTGGAAACACCATATATTTT. It yields the protein CASSDRSSGNTIYF.

Concerning this clone itself: This CDR3 is also generated by other DNA sequences in the sample. CDR3 in amino acids: CASSLTGSYEQYF. CDR3 in DNA: TGTGCCAGCAGCTTGACAGGCTCCTACGAGCAGTACTTC. The gene calls are TRBV5-4 and TRBJ2-7, with D tentatively TRBD1 (5 bases). This CDR3 has 13 residues. From germline, CDR1 is SGHNT and CDR2 YYREEE (reference sequence). V was shortened by 1 base and J by 0 bases, with 5 bases between the two germline ends.

The chain couples TRBV7-2 to TRBJ2-7; 8 bases align to TRBD2. V lost 0 bases and J lost 4; bases outside the gene matches: 20. The CDR3 is 20 amino acids. Germline V lookup: CDR1 SGHTA, CDR2 FQGNSA. The CDR3 spells CASSLAIGRGKLAGGYEQYF. As DNA, the CDR3 is TGTGCCAGCAGCTTAGCGATAGGCAGGGGAAAGCTGGCGGGGGGATACGAGCAGTACTTC.

This clone was detected only once. The J gene is TRBJ1-4, the V gene TRBV7-9; 9 bases align to TRBD1. This CDR3 comprises 15 residues. Per germline, CDR1 SEHNR and CDR2 FQNEAQ (reference sequence). J gave up 5 bases and V 5 bases, and 6 bases lay outside the gene matches. The CDR3 loop reads CASSQGQGRNEKLFF. CDR3 bases: TGTGCCAGCAGCCAAGGACAGGGGAGGAATGAAAAACTGTTTTTT.

The rearrangement uses TRBV5-4 and TRBJ2-5; D may be TRBD1 (5 bases). V lost 1 base and J lost 2, with 9 bases in between. This CDR3 is built from 14 residues. The germline gives CDR1 SGHNT, CDR2 YYREEE (reference sequence). Written as DNA, the CDR3 is TGTGCCAGCAGCTTGTATAGGGGACAAGAGACCCAGTACTTC. Protein product: CASSLYRGQETQYF.

The chain uses TRBV9 and TRBJ2-5; TRBD1 might be the D (6 bases). This CDR3 comprises 15 residues. V dropped 8 bases and J dropped 2 bases, with 19 bases sitting between them. Per germline, CDR1 SGDLS and CDR2 YYNGEE. The CDR3 protein is CASNGGRALQETQYF. The CDR3 bases are TGTGCCAGTAATGGGGGCAGGGCCCTTCAAGAGACCCAGTACTTC.

This rearrangement joins TRBV29-1 to TRBJ2-3, with TRBD1 matching over 9 bases. Trimming removed 7 bases from V and 0 bases from J; junction bases left unmatched: 2. The CDR3 covers 13 residues. CDR1 is SQVTM and CDR2 is ANQGSEA in the germline V gene. The CDR3 loop is CSAGTGSTDTQYF. The CDR3 region has the DNA TGCAGCGCAGGGACAGGGAGCACAGATACGCAGTATTTT.

The chain links TRBV6-1 to TRBJ2-5; D unclear. Germline V gene sequence: CDR1 MNHNS, CDR2 SASEGT. V lost 2 bases, J lost 5 bases, and 15 bases lay in between. The CDR3 has 15 amino acids. CDR3 loop: CASSEFYERRETQYF. The CDR3 nucleotides read TGTGCCAGCAGTGAATTCTATGAGCGAAGGGAGACCCAGTACTTC.

This clone has just one count. This chain joins TRBV29-1 and TRBJ1-1; tentative D call: TRBD1 (6 bases). Trimming stripped 5 bases from V and 5 bases from J, with 18 bases between. CDR3 length: 14 amino acids. Germline CDR1 SQVTM, CDR2 ANQGSEA. This CDR3 reads CSVTGAGRGTEAFF. DNA of the CDR3: TGCAGCGTTACGGGGGCGGGGCGGGGAACTGAAGCTTTCTTT.

J is TRBJ2-5 and V is TRBV4-2; 8 positions agree with TRBD2. The CDR3 contains 15 residues. V lost 1 base to trimming and J lost 3 bases; unmatched junction nucleotides: 4. In germline, CDR1 is LGHNA, CDR2 YNFKEQ. The DNA of the CDR3 is TGTGCCAGCAGCCAAGGACTAGCGAGGGAAGAGACCCAGTACTTC. Its protein product is CASSQGLAREETQYF.

The chain combines TRBV10-3 with TRBJ1-5; 11 bases line up with TRBD1. This CDR3 spans 15 amino acids. Germline CDR1 is ENHRY and CDR2 is SYGVKD. V shed 6 bases, J shed 7 bases, and the junction held 8 bases outside the gene matches. CDR3 protein: CAISQGQGVGQPQHF. The CDR3 DNA reads as TGTGCCATCAGCCAGGGACAGGGGGTCGGGCAGCCCCAGCATTTT.

The chain is built from TRBV5-6 and TRBJ1-1; D uncertain. Germline CDR1 SGHDT, CDR2 YYEEEE. CDR3 length: 14 residues. V lost 1 base and J lost 1, with 8 bases in between. The CDR3 sequence: CASSLSPANTEAFF. As DNA, the CDR3 is TGTGCCAGCAGCTTGTCCCCAGCGAACACTGAAGCTTTCTTT.